The rows below give T cell receptor beta chains drawn from one sample of a study of OX40 agonist ivuxolimab in advanced cancers. Assay: immunoSEQ multiplex PCR; the TCRdb copy retains only in-frame clones and omits some. The data show tens of thousands of clones, with 75% to 85% seen just once and more than 0.95% held by the top ten. The material sequenced was CD4+ or CD8+ T cells sorted from blood, taken in a trial of the OX40 agonist ivuxolimab. The receptor set was obtained from an adult with an advanced solid tumor such as melanoma, head and neck, liver or kidney cancer. The CDR3 runs from the conserved cysteine through the conserved F or W. The order of the fields is J gene, clone size, D gene, V gene, CDR3 DNA, CDR3 protein. A D gene is named only where the DNA matches it firmly. The size entry is marked missing in some rows and otherwise reads once, few, many or a size class.

>TRBJ1-6|few|.|TRBV10-3
TGTGCCATCAGTGAGGCTAATTCACCCCTCCACTTT
CAISEANSPLHF
>TRBJ2-3|.|TRBD2|TRBV29-1
TGCAGCGTTGGGGGACTAGCGGGGGTGGTCACAGATACGCAGTATTTT
CSVGGLAGVVTDTQYF
>TRBJ1-2|.|.|TRBV5-1
TGCGCCAGCCGGGAAAGTTTCAAGGGTTATGGCCTCTTCTTC
CASRESFKGYGLFF
>TRBJ1-3|.|TRBD1|TRBV7-6
TGTGCCAGCAGCCGGGTGAAGGGACAGGGGTATTTAGGATCTGGAAACACCATATATTTT
CASSRVKGQGYLGSGNTIYF
>TRBJ2-6|.|.|TRBV5-1
TGCGCCAGCACCAGATCATTGCTAGGGGCCAACGTCCTGACTTTC
CASTRSLLGANVLTF
>TRBJ1-3|once|.|TRBV7-2
TGTGCCAGCAGCTTAAGGGAAAGCTCTGGAAACACCATATATTTT
CASSLRESSGNTIYF
>TRBJ2-3|.|.|TRBV4-3
TGCGCCAGCAGCCAAGATCGACGGTCGGATACGCAGTATTTT
CASSQDRRSDTQYF
>TRBJ2-3|.|.|TRBV14
TGTGCCAGCAGCCGCATCGGAAGGGGTAGGGATACGCAGTATTTT
CASSRIGRGRDTQYF
>TRBJ1-1|.|TRBD1|TRBV14
TGTGCCAGCAGCCAATGGACAGGGAGGACTGAAGCTTTCTTT
CASSQWTGRTEAFF
>TRBJ1-1|.|.|TRBV29-1
TGCAGCGTTGCAGACGACACTGAAGCTTTCTTT
CSVADDTEAFF
>TRBJ1-6|.|.|TRBV6-5
TGTGCCAGCAGGGTGGAGAGGAACTCACCCCTCCACTTT
CASRVERNSPLHF
>TRBJ1-4|.|.|TRBV7-2
TGTGCCAGCAGCTTAGTGGCGGGAGTTAATGAAAAACTGTTTTTT
CASSLVAGVNEKLFF
>TRBJ2-5|.|TRBD2|TRBV27
TGTGCCAGCAGTTGGGGGGGTGGCGAGACCCAGTACTTC
CASSWGGGETQYF
>TRBJ1-5|.|TRBD1|TRBV9
TGTGCCAGCAGCGTAGAAGGACAGGGGCCCTTTAGCAATCAGCCCCAGCATTTT
CASSVEGQGPFSNQPQHF
>TRBJ1-2|.|.|TRBV5-4
TGTGCCAGCAGCACCCCCCGGGGAGCGAACTATGGCTACACCTTC
CASSTPRGANYGYTF
>TRBJ2-2|once|.|TRBV11-2
TGTGCCAGCAGCGCGGGACAGACCACCGGGGAGCTGTTTTTT
CASSAGQTTGELFF
>TRBJ2-3|.|.|TRBV19
TGTGCCAGTAGGGAAACGGGCGGAAGCACAGATACGCAGTATTTT
CASRETGGSTDTQYF
>TRBJ2-1|once|.|TRBV7-9
TGTGCCAGCAGGGGCGGGGGCTCCAGCTCCTACAATGAGCAGTTCTTC
CASRGGGSSSYNEQFF
>TRBJ2-1|.|.|TRBV2
TGTGCCAGCAGTGGGGCAGGGAGGTCCGGGCAGTTCTTC
CASSGAGRSGQFF
>TRBJ1-1|.|.|TRBV18
TGTGCCAGCTCAACGGGGGGGTACACTGAAGCTTTCTTT
CASSTGGYTEAFF
>TRBJ1-1|.|TRBD1|TRBV6-1
TGTGCCAGCAGTGATAAGGGGGACAGGCCGAACACTGAAGCTTTCTTT
CASSDKGDRPNTEAFF
>TRBJ2-1|.|.|TRBV5-1
TGCGCCAGCAGCTTTGGGACAACTGATAGACAGTTCTTC
CASSFGTTDRQFF
>TRBJ2-7|.|.|TRBV4-3
TGCGCCAGCAGCCAGGGATTAGTGCGGTCCTCCTACGAGCAGTACTTC
CASSQGLVRSSYEQYF
>TRBJ2-5|once|TRBD1|TRBV7-3
TGTGCCAGCAGCCGGGACAGAGAAGAGACCCAGTACTTC
CASSRDREETQYF
>TRBJ2-3|once|.|TRBV7-2
TGTGCCAGCAGCTTTAGAGCAGATACGCAGTATTTT
CASSFRADTQYF
>TRBJ2-2|.|TRBD2|TRBV5-1
TGCGCCAGCAGCTCCGTGGGACTAGCGGGGGGCGGGGAGCTGTTTTTT
CASSSVGLAGGGELFF
>TRBJ1-1|.|TRBD1|TRBV5-4
TGTGCCAGCAGCTTGGGCAGGGGGATTCAGACTGAAGCTTTCTTT
CASSLGRGIQTEAFF
>TRBJ1-1|.|TRBD1|TRBV29-1
TGCAGCGTTGCTTCCGGGACAGCAATACCGAACACTGAAGCTTTCTTT
CSVASGTAIPNTEAFF
>TRBJ2-7|.|.|TRBV7-2
TGTACCAGCAGCCGGGGGATCGGGGAGCACAACTACTACGAGCAGTACTTC
CTSSRGIGEHNYYEQYF
>TRBJ1-6|.|TRBD1|TRBV7-3
TGTGCCAGCAGCTTAAGACAGGGGGAGTCACCCCTCCACTTT
CASSLRQGESPLHF
>TRBJ2-2|.|.|TRBV19
TGTGCCAGTAGTATATGGGGGCCCGGGGAGCTGTTTTTT
CASSIWGPGELFF
>TRBJ2-2|.|.|TRBV7-6
TGTGCCAGCAGCTTAGCGTTTTCCGGGGGCTCCACCGGGGAGCTGTTTTTT
CASSLAFSGGSTGELFF
>TRBJ2-3|.|.|TRBV6-1
TGTGCCATCGAGGACCCGCGGGGATTCACAGATACGCAGTATTTT
CAIEDPRGFTDTQYF
>TRBJ1-4|.|.|TRBV5-1
TGCGCCAGCAGCTTGGGTCGTTCAACTAATGAAAAACTGTTTTTT
CASSLGRSTNEKLFF
>TRBJ2-3|.|.|TRBV7-9
TGTGCCAGCAGCTTAGGGAATAGCGGCAGCACAGATACGCAGTATTTT
CASSLGNSGSTDTQYF
>TRBJ1-1|.|TRBD1|TRBV19
TGTGCCAGTATCCGGACAGGGGGGAACACTGAAGCTTTCTTT
CASIRTGGNTEAFF
>TRBJ1-2|few|TRBD1|TRBV7-8
TGTGCCAGCAGCGTGGACAGGGTGTCCGGCTACACCTTC
CASSVDRVSGYTF
>TRBJ1-5|.|.|TRBV19
TGTGCCAGTAGTCTGGACGCGGGCGGAGGTAGCAATCAGCCCCAGCATTTT
CASSLDAGGGSNQPQHF
>TRBJ1-2|once|.|TRBV6-1
TGTGCCAGCAGGGTTACAGTTAACTATGGCTACACCTTC
CASRVTVNYGYTF
>TRBJ2-7|.|.|TRBV10-3
TGTGCCATCAGGGGGGTCGAGTCCTCCTACGAGCAGTACTTC
CAIRGVESSYEQYF
>TRBJ2-7|.|TRBD1|TRBV7-2
TGTGCCAGCAGCCCAGACGCCGGGACAGGCTCCTACGAGCAGTACTTC
CASSPDAGTGSYEQYF
>TRBJ1-6|.|.|TRBV4-1
TGCGCCAGCAGCCTGATGGTGGTGTCCTATAATTCACCCCTCCACTTT
CASSLMVVSYNSPLHF
>TRBJ1-6|.|.|TRBV19
TGTGCCAGTAGTATAGACCCGAGCCCGGGTTCACCCCTCCACTTT
CASSIDPSPGSPLHF